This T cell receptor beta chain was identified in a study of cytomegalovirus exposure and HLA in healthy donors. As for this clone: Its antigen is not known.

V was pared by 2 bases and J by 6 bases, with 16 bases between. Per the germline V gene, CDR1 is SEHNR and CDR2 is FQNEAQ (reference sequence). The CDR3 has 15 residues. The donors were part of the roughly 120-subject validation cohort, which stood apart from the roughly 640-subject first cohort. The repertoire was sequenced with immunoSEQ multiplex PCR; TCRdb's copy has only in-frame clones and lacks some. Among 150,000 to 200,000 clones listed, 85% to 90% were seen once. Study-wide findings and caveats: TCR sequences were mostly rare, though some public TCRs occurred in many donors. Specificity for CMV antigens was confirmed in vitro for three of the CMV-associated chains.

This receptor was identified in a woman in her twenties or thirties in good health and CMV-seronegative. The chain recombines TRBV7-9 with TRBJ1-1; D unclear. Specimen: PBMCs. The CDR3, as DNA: TGTGCCAGCAGCTTACCTCCGCCAGGTTTTTCTGAAGCTTTCTTT. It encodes CASSLPPPGFSEAFF.